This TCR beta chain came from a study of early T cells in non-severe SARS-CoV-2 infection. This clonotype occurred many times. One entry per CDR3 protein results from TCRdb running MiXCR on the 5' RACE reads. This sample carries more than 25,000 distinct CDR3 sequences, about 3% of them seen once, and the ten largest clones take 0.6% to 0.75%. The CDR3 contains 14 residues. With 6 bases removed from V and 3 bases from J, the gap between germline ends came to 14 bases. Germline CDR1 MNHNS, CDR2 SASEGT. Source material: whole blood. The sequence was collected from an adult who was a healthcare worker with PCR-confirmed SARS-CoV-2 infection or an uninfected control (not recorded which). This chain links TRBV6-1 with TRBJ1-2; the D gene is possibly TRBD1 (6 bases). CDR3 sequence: CASSTGYGDYGYTF. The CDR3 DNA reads TGTGCCAGCAGCACAGGGTATGGTGACTATGGCTACACCTTC.